These 21 T cell receptor beta chains were sequenced from one sample in a study of post-analysis software for immune sequencing data (dated by TCRdb to about 2015). Receptor amplification or capture employed PCR. Data came from an Illumina HiSeq 2500. To reduce PCR and sequencing biases, unique molecular identifiers were incorporated into the TCR beta cDNA libraries. TCRdb's own reprocessing of the public reads used fastp at Q25 and MiXCR and kept productive beta chains. Rows are combined by CDR3 protein, so each entry shows the most common genes and DNA. The sample table shows 550,000 to 700,000 distinct CDR3 sequences, and 44% are seen once. The ten largest account for about 1.5% of the sample. These receptors are not linked to any known antigen. Here is what the overall study found, with its caveats: Significantly higher frequencies in patients than in controls were found for roughly five TRBV segments, including TRBV5-6, TRBV5-1 and TRBV20-1.

Sequenced input: blood. All receptors derive from a girl aged 5 to 17 with multiple sclerosis.

This clonotype was counted only a few times. The V gene is TRBV13, the J gene TRBJ2-4; no firm D call. The J call may be wrong; the DNA end is better matched by TRBJ2-7. This CDR3 region has 14 residues. CDR1 is PRHDT, CDR2 FYEKMQ, per germline (reference sequence). This CDR3 is CASSLRPAKGEQYF. The CDR3 region has the DNA TGTGCCAGCAGCTTGCGGCCGGCAAAAGGCGAGCAGTACTTC.

The chain combines TRBV10-3 with TRBJ2-7, with D possibly TRBD1 on 5 matching bases. V lost 7 bases and J lost 5, with 9 bases in between. The CDR3 is 11 amino acids. Germline loops: CDR1 ENHRY, CDR2 SYGVKD. In DNA, the CDR3 is TGTGCCATCACGCAGGGCAACGAGCAGTACTTC. Translation: CAITQGNEQYF.

This clonotype was detected only a few times. DNA of the CDR3: TGTGCCAGCAGCCACGGACAGGGAAATTACGAGCAGTACTTC. This translates into CASSHGQGNYEQYF. This sequence joins TRBV7-8 and TRBJ2-7; 8 nucleotides align to TRBD1. The CDR3 is made up of 14 amino acids. CDR1 and CDR2 (germline): SGHVS, FQNEAQ. The V segment lost 5 bases and the J segment 4 bases; nucleotides outside the gene matches: 7.

The CDR3 sequence is CASSDGDSGETQYF. CDR3 DNA sequence: TGTGCCAGCAGCGATGGGGATTCTGGGGAGACCCAGTACTTC. The chain joins TRBV9 to TRBJ2-5; D remains unclear. The germline CDR1 and CDR2 sequences are SGDLS and YYNGEE. V lost 3 bases and J 5 bases, leaving 14 bases between the germline ends. CDR3 size: 14 residues. Full variable domain (missing parts from reference TRBV9 and TRBJ2-5): DSGVTQTPKHLITATGQRVTLRCSPRSGDLSVYWYQQSLDQGLQFLIQYYNGEERAKGNILERFSAQQFPDLHSELNLSSLELGDSALYFCASSDGDSGETQYFGPGTRLLVL.

This clonotype was recorded a few times. This sequence joins TRBV3-1 and TRBJ2-5; tentatively, D is TRBD2 (6 bases). The CDR3 totals 15 residues. In germline, CDR1 is LGHDT, CDR2 YNNKEL (reference sequence). V shed 0 bases and J shed 11 bases, with 19 bases lying between them. The CDR3 spells CASSQDGGLVNEQYF. CDR3 nucleotides: TGTGCCAGCAGCCAAGATGGGGGACTTGTCAATGAGCAGTACTTC.

This clonotype was recorded a few times. This chain connects TRBV7-3 to TRBJ2-1; 16 positions agree with TRBD2. Germline V gene sequence: CDR1 SGHTA, CDR2 FQGTGA. V lost 4 bases and J lost 7; bases outside the gene matches: 7. The CDR3 length is 17 residues. This CDR3 is CASSSTGLAGGLNEQFF. For the CDR3, the DNA is TGTGCCAGCAGCTCCACGGGACTAGCGGGGGGGCTAAATGAGCAGTTCTTC.

In its sample, this clonotype was seen a few times. The chain recombines TRBV5-6 with TRBJ1-1, with 7 bases fitting TRBD1. V was clipped by 1 base and J by 3 bases; unmatched bases: 9. This CDR3 spans 16 amino acids. The germline gives CDR1 SGHDT, CDR2 YYEEEE. CDR3 coding DNA: TGTGCCAGCAGCTTGTCGGGCCAGGGGGGGCACACTGAAGCTTTCTTT. Its protein product is CASSLSGQGGHTEAFF.

Concerning this clonotype itself: The junction and the germline gene differ at one end; a read error may be behind it. This chain uses TRBV12-3 or TRBV12-4 with TRBJ2-5; 7 positions match TRBD2. This CDR3 is 15 amino acids long. For the CDR3, the DNA is TGTGCCAGCAGCCTAGGGACTATGGAGGTGGAGACCCGGTACTTC. Protein product: CASSLGTMEVETRYF.

The genes are TRBV12-3 or TRBV12-4 and TRBJ1-5; no firm D call. The CDR3 is 14 amino acids. The V end lost 4 bases, the J end lost 7 bases, and 14 bases lay between the germline ends. CDR3 amino acids: CASSSAPGGQPQHF. The CDR3 DNA sequence: TGTGCCAGCAGTTCAGCTCCGGGCGGGCAGCCCCAGCATTTT.

This clonotype was seen only a few times. The chain uses TRBV11-2 and TRBJ2-1; perhaps TRBD2 as D (6 bases). CDR3 size: 15 residues. V lost 4 bases, J lost 0 bases, and 10 bases lay in between. Germline assignment: CDR1 SGHAT and CDR2 FQNNGV. In DNA, the CDR3 is TGTGCCAGCAGCTCAGGGACTGCCTCCTACAATGAGCAGTTCTTC. This sequence encodes CASSSGTASYNEQFF.

This clonotype was counted ten times or more. The rearrangement uses TRBV20-1 and TRBJ2-3, with 8 bases that match TRBD1. CDR1 is DFQATT, CDR2 SNEGSKA, per germline (reference sequence). The CDR3 spans 16 residues. Trimming at V came to 2 bases and at J to 2 bases, leaving 9 bases not matched to a gene. The CDR3 sequence: CSARLLGQGNTDTQYF. The CDR3 coding sequence is TGCAGTGCTAGATTACTCGGACAGGGAAACACAGATACGCAGTATTTT.

A few counts support this clonotype. The chain links TRBV19 to TRBJ2-1; D uncertain. Germline CDR1 and CDR2: LNHDA and SQIVND (reference sequence). The CDR3 contains 14 residues. Trimming took 2 bases from V and 1 from J, leaving 6 bases between them. CDR3 sequence reads: CASSISFSYNEQFF. CDR3 DNA sequence: TGTGCCAGTAGTATATCCTTTTCCTACAATGAGCAGTTCTTC.

The V and J genes are TRBV10-3 and TRBJ2-3; no clear D gene. Germline CDR1 ENHRY, CDR2 SYGVKD. With 4 bases removed from V and 0 bases from J, the gap between germline ends came to 11 bases. This CDR3 has 15 amino acids. The CDR3 here is CAISGATQSTDTQYF. The CDR3 region has the DNA TGTGCCATCAGTGGGGCAACACAGAGCACAGATACGCAGTATTTT.

The CDR3 sequence: CASSVPSGGYADTQYF. CDR3 nucleotides: TGCGCCAGCAGCGTTCCAAGCGGGGGGTATGCAGATACGCAGTATTTT. V and J are TRBV5-1 and TRBJ2-3, with TRBD2 identical over 9 bases. The CDR3 runs 16 residues. Germline CDR1 is SGHRS and CDR2 is YFSETQ. Unmatched junction bases numbered 10, after V lost 4 bases and J lost 4 bases.

V is TRBV12-3 or TRBV12-4 and J is TRBJ2-7; no firm D call. The germline V and J ends were trimmed by 5 bases and 4 bases, with 12 bases remaining between them. This CDR3 is built from 13 residues. The CDR3 DNA is TGTGCCAGCAGTCCCACCATAGGTTACGAGCAGTACTTC. Translating gives CASSPTIGYEQYF.

The V call is TRBV20-1, the J call TRBJ2-7; perhaps TRBD1 as D (5 bases). Trimming took off 5 bases at V and 4 bases at J, with 15 bases between the two ends. This CDR3 is 13 amino acids long. Germline-derived CDR1 and CDR2 are DFQATT and SNEGSKA (reference sequence). In nucleotides, the CDR3 is TGCAGTGCTTCCCCGACAGCCAAATACGAGCAGTACTTC. Translated, it gives CSASPTAKYEQYF.

The chain employs TRBV29-1 and TRBJ1-2; D not certain. Germline-derived CDR1 and CDR2 are SQVTM and ANQGSEA. V gave up 4 bases and J gave up 0 bases, with 9 bases separating them. The CDR3 sequence is 13 residues long. The CDR3 region is CSVAPTSNYGYTF. Written as DNA, the CDR3 is TGCAGCGTTGCCCCGACATCTAACTATGGCTACACCTTC.

This clonotype was detected only a few times. J is TRBJ2-4 and V is TRBV7-8, with D perhaps TRBD1 or TRBD2 (5 bases each). The J call may be mistaken, given a closer DNA end match to TRBJ2-7. Germline CDR1 reads SGHVS; CDR2 reads FQNEAQ. The CDR3 loop spans 13 amino acids. The CDR3 coding sequence is TGTGCCAGCAGCGCCACGGGACCTTCCGAGCAGTACTTC. Translated, it gives CASSATGPSEQYF.

The chain has TRBV5-1 and TRBJ1-2; 8 positions match TRBD1. This CDR3 spans 16 amino acids. Germline V gene data show CDR1 as SGHRS and CDR2 as YFSETQ. V lost 4 bases to trimming and J lost 6 bases; unmatched junction nucleotides: 14. DNA of the CDR3: TGCGCCAGCAGCCAAGGGACAGGCGGGGATTTGGATGGCTACACCTTC. As protein: CASSQGTGGDLDGYTF.

The chain couples TRBV7-9 to TRBJ1-2; 7 bases are shared with TRBD1. CDR1 is SEHNR and CDR2 is FQNEAQ in the germline V gene (reference sequence). The trim removed 4 bases at V and 5 bases at J, leaving 10 bases unmatched. CDR3 size: 15 residues. CDR3 DNA: TGTGCCAGCAGCTCCGGGACAGCGGGGGATTATGGCTACACCTTC. Translating it yields CASSSGTAGDYGYTF. Using reference TRBV7-9 and TRBJ1-2 for the parts outside the CDR3, the full variable domain is DTGVSQNPRHKITKRGQNVTFRCDPISEHNRLYWYRQTLGQGPEFLTYFQNEAQLEKSRLLSDRFSAERPKGSFSTLEIQRTEQGDSAMYLCASSSGTAGDYGYTFGSGTRLTVV.

V gene TRBV7-6 combines with J gene TRBJ2-1, with TRBD2 matching 9 bases. Germline V gene data show CDR1 as SGHVS and CDR2 as FNYEAQ. The junction had 6 bases not matched to a gene; V was cut back by 7 bases and J by 8 bases. This CDR3 is 13 amino acids long. CDR3 residues: CASKHWTSDEQFF. In DNA, the CDR3 is TGTGCCAGCAAACACTGGACTAGCGATGAGCAGTTCTTC.